This T cell receptor beta chain originates from a study of cytotoxic CD8 clonotypes in ibrutinib-treated CLL (dated by TCRdb to the early 2020s). Looking at the study overall: The cohort included around 15 treatment-naive and about a dozen relapsed/refractory patients; roughly 17 were IGHV unmutated. Partial responses were observed in some 24 patients and complete responses in 2; after a median follow-up of roughly 72 months, remission was maintained in 14 patients and progression was observed in some twelve. Response samples were taken after a median of approximately eleven months on treatment, ranging from about 6 to 40 months. Samples averaged about 260,000 productive templates and approximately 100,000 productive rearrangements. Of the roughly 81 people in the trial, approximately 24 had longitudinal samples available. Cryopreserved peripheral blood mononuclear cells were obtained prior to treatment, at the time of response, and at either disease progression or sustained remission. Every remission and progressive disease sample was obtained while ibrutinib was still being received by the patients.

The time point tag for this specimen amounts to: roughly 2 years on ibrutinib. About 2 micrograms of genomic DNA were extracted from cryopreserved PBMCs for TCR beta library preparation. Longitudinal blood samples from CLL patients on ibrutinib monotherapy were analyzed using high-throughput TCR beta sequencing. Patients were enrolled in a phase 2 open-label single-center ibrutinib monotherapy trial. Turning to this clone: The specificity of this receptor is unknown. Base-call qualities are not available, and no considerably larger clone is one nucleotide away.

A MiSeq instrument was used for deep resolution sequencing, which targeted depths ranging from 1 in 1 million up to 1 in 200,000 T cells, with coverage averaging 10x for each clonotype. TCR beta libraries were generated with the immunoSEQ hsTCRB Kit. The published analysis was carried out like this. ImmunoSEQ Data Assistant and ImmunoSEQ Analyzer were used for data analysis, and V, D and J genes were assigned according to IMGT definitions. Clonality, with values ranging from 0 to 1, was calculated as one minus the normalized Shannon entropy of productive rearrangement frequencies. Only overrepresented clonotypes making up at least 0.05% of the repertoire of each patient were included in the public clonotype analysis. Approximately 12 repertoires from age-matched healthy donors, obtained from immuneACCESS, served as clonality controls. TCRdb's version of the immuneACCESS table is confined to in-frame rearrangements and falls short of the full clone set. An unresolved V gene accounts for under half of the shortfall where checked; the remainder is of unknown origin. V, J and clone size reflect that table, while D and trimming were determined from the DNA. Within this sample are about 130,000 clones, with 80% to 85% of them counted one time only. About 3.5% of the sample belongs to the ten largest clones.

General study outcomes and caveats: An increase in clonality was observed at ibrutinib response, with clonality remaining stable during sustained remission and falling back toward baseline at progression. Sustained-remission and progressing patients did not have matched sampling times, and lymph node repertoires were not examined. Public clonotypes were rare and either shrank or stayed stable during treatment, and the rise in clonality at ibrutinib response reflected expansion of private clonotypes. At baseline, clonality was higher than in age-matched healthy donors and showed a strong correlation with circulating CD8+ T-cell counts.

The junction shows trimming of 2 bases on V and 0 bases on J, plus 11 bases between the germline ends. Reading from cysteine to phenylalanine, the CDR3 counts 16 amino acids. This entry keeps only the CDR3 DNA: 48 bases, framed from base 1. CDR1 and CDR2 are read off the germline V gene as SGHVS and FQNEAQ. Here the sequenced sample was PBMCs, taken after 24 months of ibrutinib treatment. The rearranged chain carries TRBV7-8 and TRBJ1-5, with a tentative D gene TRBD1 over 6 matching bases. This clonotype was sampled from a human donor with chronic lymphocytic leukemia. The CDR3 has the sequence CASSLMSGDSNQPQHF. The base sequence is TGTGCCAGCAGCTTAATGTCAGGGGATAGCAATCAGCCCCAGCATTTT. This CDR3, with the reference TRBV7-8 and TRBJ1-5 proteins standing in past its ends, gives the full variable domain GAGVSQSPRYKVAKRGQDVALRCDPISGHVSLFWYQQALGQGPEFLTYFQNEAQLDKSGLPSDRFFAERPEGSVSTLKIQRTQQEDSAVYLCASSLMSGDSNQPQHFGDGTRLSIL.